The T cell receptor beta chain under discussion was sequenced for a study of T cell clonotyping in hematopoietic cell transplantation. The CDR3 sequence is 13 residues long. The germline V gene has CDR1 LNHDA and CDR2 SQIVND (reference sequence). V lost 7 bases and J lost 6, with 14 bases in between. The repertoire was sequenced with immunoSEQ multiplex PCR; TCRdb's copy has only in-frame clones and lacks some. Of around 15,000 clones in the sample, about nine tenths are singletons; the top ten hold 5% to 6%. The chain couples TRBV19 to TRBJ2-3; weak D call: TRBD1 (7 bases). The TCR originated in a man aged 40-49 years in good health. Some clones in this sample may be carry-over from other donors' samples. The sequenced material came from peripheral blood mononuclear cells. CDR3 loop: CASMVRGADTQYF. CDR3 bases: TGTGCCAGTATGGTCAGGGGGGCGGATACGCAGTATTTT.